One sample yielded the 32 T cell receptor beta chains listed below, sequenced in a study of PD-L1 blockade in urothelial cancer. The table came from immunoSEQ multiplex PCR; TCRdb's copy has only in-frame clones and leaves some out. This table has tens of thousands of clones, around nine tenths appearing once. Sequences were derived from PBMCs, sampled around atezolizumab (anti-PD-L1) treatment. The receptors were gathered from a man aged 55 to 70 with urothelial cancer.

The gene calls are TRBV10-2 and TRBJ2-2; 9 nucleotides agree with TRBD1. J lost 4 bases, V lost 6 bases, and 6 bases had no gene match. The CDR3 runs 15 residues. Per germline, CDR1 WSHSY and CDR2 SAAADI. The CDR3 here is CASSLTGQGTGELFF. CDR3 nucleotides: TGCGCCAGCAGCCTCACGGGACAGGGCACCGGGGAGCTGTTTTTT.

DNA for the CDR3: TGTGCCAGCAGCTCGGGCAGCCGGGGGTACGAGCAGTACTTC. Amino acids: CASSSGSRGYEQYF. The rearrangement uses TRBV5-4 and TRBJ2-7; TRBD2 might be the D (6 bases). This CDR3 contains 14 residues. Trimming left V 3 bases short and J 4 bases short, with 14 bases between. The germline V gene has CDR1 SGHNT and CDR2 YYREEE (reference sequence).

The gene calls are TRBV2 and TRBJ2-3; D is perhaps TRBD2 (5 bases). Germline CDR1 reads SNHLY; CDR2 reads FYNNEI. CDR3 length: 12 residues. V lost 5 bases and J 6 bases, leaving 9 bases between the germline ends. Written as DNA, the CDR3 is TGTGCCAGCAGTTACGGACTCGATACGCAGTATTTT. Its protein is CASSYGLDTQYF.

The chain links TRBV10-2 to TRBJ2-2; D might be TRBD2 (6 bases). V dropped 10 bases and J dropped 3 bases, with 21 bases sitting between them. The germline V gene encodes CDR1 WSHSY and CDR2 SAAADI. The CDR3 runs 16 residues. The CDR3 DNA reads as TGCGCCACAAACGGAGTAGGACTAACTGACACCGGGGAGCTGTTTTTT. It translates to CATNGVGLTDTGELFF.

The chain's CDR3 is CASSGRSSPNNSPLHF. The CDR3, as DNA: TGTGCCAGCAGCGGACGGAGCTCACCAAATAATTCACCCCTCCACTTT. This chain joins TRBV9 and TRBJ1-6; D call uncertain. Germline values: CDR1 SGDLS, CDR2 YYNGEE. The CDR3 is 16 residues long. Trimming shortened V by 3 bases and J by 5 bases, and 15 bases separated the two germline ends.

With respect to this clone: At one end the junction does not follow the germline gene, possibly because of a read error. V gene TRBV7-7 combines with J gene TRBJ2-1, with 8 nucleotides matching TRBD1. The germline V gene encodes CDR1 SSHAT and CDR2 FNYEAQ (reference sequence). The CDR3 is 14 residues long. The CDR3: CASSLGQGFTEQFF. For the CDR3, the DNA is TGTGCTAGCAGCCTAGGACAGGGCTTCACTGAGCAGTTCTTC.

The rearrangement joins TRBV4-1 to TRBJ1-6, with D perhaps matching TRBD1 (6 bases). The germline V gene encodes CDR1 MGHRA and CDR2 YSYEKL. This CDR3 contains 22 residues. V gave up 4 bases and J gave up 0 bases, with 28 bases separating them. The chain's CDR3 is CASSRLRIPGQASSSYNSPLHF. The DNA of the CDR3 is TGCGCCAGCAGCCGCCTCCGGATTCCGGGACAAGCTTCTAGCTCCTATAATTCACCCCTCCACTTT.

This clone has a handful of counts. The rearrangement links TRBV5-4 to TRBJ1-2, with D possibly matching TRBD1 (5 bases). Germline lookup yields CDR1 SGHNT and CDR2 YYREEE (reference sequence). V lost 4 bases, J lost 2 bases, and 12 bases lay in between. The CDR3 contains 14 residues. CDR3 DNA sequence: TGTGCCAGCAGCGGCGGGACGGGGAACTATGGCTACACCTTC. This codes for CASSGGTGNYGYTF.

The chain links TRBV9 to TRBJ1-6; maybe TRBD1 (5 bases). The CDR3 spans 19 residues. V was shortened by 3 bases and J by 0 bases, with 19 bases between the two germline ends. Germline-derived CDR1 and CDR2 are SGDLS and YYNGEE. In nucleotides, the CDR3 is TGTGCCAGCAGCGCGCCTGGCGGGGGTCCCAGCTCCTATAATTCACCCCTCCACTTT. Translating it yields CASSAPGGGPSSYNSPLHF.

V gene TRBV30 combines with J gene TRBJ2-5; TRBD2 matches 11 bases. This CDR3 contains 18 residues. The germline V gene encodes CDR1 GTSNPN and CDR2 SVGIG (reference sequence). The trim removed 2 bases at V and 0 bases at J, leaving 11 bases unmatched. The CDR3 DNA reads TGTGCCTGGAGTCCCCCGACTAGCGGGGCCTTGTACCAAGAGACCCAGTACTTC. This encodes CAWSPPTSGALYQETQYF.

CDR3 nucleotides: TGTGCCAGCAGCGTCCAGGGGGGCGTGGGAGAGACCCAGTACTTC. The encoded protein is CASSVQGGVGETQYF. This chain joins TRBV7-3 and TRBJ2-5, with a tentative D call TRBD1 (7 bases). V was pared by 5 bases and J by 4 bases, with 17 bases between. The CDR3 has 15 residues. Germline V gene lookup returns CDR1 SGHTA and CDR2 FQGTGA.

This rearrangement joins TRBV9 to TRBJ2-1; D is undetermined. The V gene lost 3 bases and the J gene lost 7 bases, with 11 bases spanning the gap. Germline V gene data show CDR1 as SGDLS and CDR2 as YYNGEE. The CDR3 consists of 13 residues. The CDR3 nucleotides read TGTGCCAGCAGCGCCTTACACCAAAATGAGCAGTTCTTC. Amino acid sequence: CASSALHQNEQFF. Variable domain in full (rest from reference TRBV9 and TRBJ2-1): DSGVTQTPKHLITATGQRVTLRCSPRSGDLSVYWYQQSLDQGLQFLIQYYNGEERAKGNILERFSAQQFPDLHSELNLSSLELGDSALYFCASSALHQNEQFFGPGTRLTVL.

The J gene is TRBJ2-1, the V gene TRBV6-1; D is perhaps TRBD2 (6 bases). The CDR3 consists of 14 residues. The germline V gene encodes CDR1 MNHNS and CDR2 SASEGT. V gave up 7 bases and J gave up 1 base, with 11 bases separating them. Here the CDR3 reads CASTPSGSYNEQFF. CDR3 nucleotides: TGTGCCAGCACTCCAAGCGGGTCCTACAATGAGCAGTTCTTC.

V gene TRBV5-4 combines with J gene TRBJ2-2; 7 positions match TRBD2. The CDR3 has 16 amino acids. V was clipped by 4 bases and J by 5 bases; unmatched bases: 11. Germline V gives CDR1 SGHNT, CDR2 YYREEE (reference sequence). In DNA form, the CDR3 reads TGTGCCAGCAGCACACAACGGGGGGTTGAAACCGGGGAGCTGTTTTTT. Residues: CASSTQRGVETGELFF.

V usage is TRBV7-3 and J usage is TRBJ1-1; no reliable D call. Between the trimmed V and J ends, which lost 2 bases and 1 base, there was a span of 11 bases. Germline V CDR1 and CDR2: SGHTA, FQGTGA. This CDR3 has 15 residues. CDR3 DNA sequence: TGTGCCAGCAGCTTATTACCGACACAGAACACTGAAGCTTTCTTT. Its protein is CASSLLPTQNTEAFF.

This clone was detected only once. The V call is TRBV6-6, the J call TRBJ1-4; the D gene is possibly TRBD1 (5 bases). Germline lookup yields CDR1 MNHNY and CDR2 SVGAGI (reference sequence). The CDR3 spans 14 residues. The V end was cut by 10 bases, the J end by 4 bases, with 16 bases between. The CDR3 loop reads CAIRPGGGNEKLFF. CDR3 DNA sequence: TGTGCCATCCGACCCGGGGGGGGTAATGAAAAACTGTTTTTT.

The genes are TRBV6-5 and TRBJ1-2; possibly TRBD1 for D (6 bases). The CDR3 consists of 14 residues. Germline CDR1 MNHEY, CDR2 SVGAGI. Trimming removed 7 bases at V and 1 base at J, with 13 bases between. Here the CDR3 DNA reads TGTGCCAGCATTGGGGGCAGGGGTAACTATGGCTACACCTTC. Amino acids: CASIGGRGNYGYTF.

This clone has a single count. The V and J genes are TRBV9 and TRBJ1-2; unclear D gene. Germline V gene sequence: CDR1 SGDLS, CDR2 YYNGEE. This CDR3 comprises 13 residues. The V end lost 0 bases, the J end lost 8 bases, and 11 bases lay between the germline ends. DNA for the CDR3: TGTGCCAGCAGCGTAGATCTAAAGAGAGGCTACACCTTC. It codes for CASSVDLKRGYTF.

The chain links TRBV28 to TRBJ1-3; D is uncertain. CDR1 MDHEN and CDR2 SYDVKM come from the germline V gene. The CDR3 runs to 13 residues. The germline V and J ends were trimmed by 6 bases and 4 bases, with 10 bases remaining between them. The DNA of the CDR3 is TGTGCCAGCAGCACCCCGGGAGGAAACACCATATATTTT. It translates to CASSTPGGNTIYF.

This chain links TRBV13 with TRBJ2-3; 11 bases align to TRBD1. CDR1 PRHDT and CDR2 FYEKMQ come from the germline V gene (reference sequence). The length of the CDR3 is 18 residues. V lost 5 bases and J lost 1; bases outside the gene matches: 11. CDR3 in DNA: TGTGCCAGCAGCCCGGACAGGGGGCTATACGCGGGCACAGATACGCAGTATTTT. As protein: CASSPDRGLYAGTDTQYF.

This rearrangement joins TRBV10-3 to TRBJ1-5; D gene ambiguous. Germline assignment: CDR1 ENHRY and CDR2 SYGVKD. Trimming stripped 3 bases from V and 4 bases from J, with 10 bases between. This CDR3 is 14 amino acids long. The CDR3 DNA reads TGTGCCATCAGTGATTTCAAATTGAATCAGCCCCAGCATTTT. This sequence encodes CAISDFKLNQPQHF.

The chain combines TRBV4-2 with TRBJ2-7; 12 nucleotides align to TRBD2. The CDR3 has 15 residues. Germline V gives CDR1 LGHNA, CDR2 YNFKEQ. V lost 2 bases, J lost 9 bases, and 8 bases stayed unmatched. DNA of the CDR3: TGTGCCAGCAGCCAAACCTCTAGCGGGGGGGCCCCGCAGTACTTC. This translates into CASSQTSSGGAPQYF.

The genes are TRBV19 and TRBJ2-5; maybe TRBD1 (6 bases). This CDR3 spans 13 amino acids. Germline V CDR1 and CDR2: LNHDA, SQIVND (reference sequence). Trimming removed 4 bases at V and 1 base at J, with 7 bases between. The CDR3 DNA reads as TGTGCCAGTAGTAAGGACAGCCAAGAGACCCAGTACTTC. Translated, it gives CASSKDSQETQYF.

The CDR3 DNA reads as TGTGCCAGCAGTGTACGCGGGGGAGAGACCCAGTACTTC. Its protein product is CASSVRGGETQYF. This sequence joins TRBV6-4 and TRBJ2-5, with TRBD2 matching 7 bases. V trimming: 4 bases; J trimming: 4 bases; junction bases outside the gene matches: 3. Germline CDR1 is MRHNA and CDR2 is SNTAGT. The CDR3 is 13 residues long.

The V and J genes are TRBV18 and TRBJ2-1, with 10 nucleotides matching TRBD2. CDR3 length: 18 amino acids. The germline V gene encodes CDR1 KGHSH and CDR2 LQKENI. Germline trimming cut 1 base from V and 6 bases from J; bases unmatched to any gene: 12. CDR3 DNA sequence: TGTGCCAGCTCACCACGGGGACTAGCGTCATTGCTTGGCAATGAGCAGTTCTTC. This sequence encodes CASSPRGLASLLGNEQFF.

The J gene is TRBJ1-2, the V gene TRBV28; 11 nucleotides agree with TRBD1. Germline V gene lookup returns CDR1 MDHEN and CDR2 SYDVKM. The V segment lost 5 bases and the J segment 4 bases; nucleotides outside the gene matches: 6. The CDR3 loop spans 15 amino acids. CDR3 protein: CASSAPGQGVYGYTF. In DNA, the CDR3 is TGTGCCAGCAGTGCGCCGGGACAGGGGGTCTATGGCTACACCTTC.

CDR3 in DNA: TGTGCCAGCAGCTTCGGCCAGGTTAATTCACCCCTCCACTTT. Amino acid sequence: CASSFGQVNSPLHF. V and J are TRBV5-5 and TRBJ1-6; no definite D call. The CDR3 is 14 amino acids. CDR1 SGHKS and CDR2 YYEKEE come from the germline V gene (reference sequence). The V end lost 2 bases, the J end lost 6 bases, and 9 bases lay between the germline ends.

The chain links TRBV4-2 to TRBJ1-2; TRBD1 matches at 7 bases. This CDR3 has 16 amino acids. Trimming cost V 0 bases and J 8 bases; bases outside gene matches: 12. Germline CDR1 LGHNA, CDR2 YNFKEQ. CDR3 protein: CASSQEITGDPRGYTF. The CDR3 nucleotides read TGTGCCAGCAGCCAAGAGATCACAGGGGATCCCCGCGGCTACACCTTC.

The chain recombines TRBV28 with TRBJ2-3; 14 bases line up with TRBD2. J was trimmed by 1 base and V by 5 bases; bases with no gene match: 8. The CDR3 extends over 18 amino acids. CDR1 is MDHEN and CDR2 is SYDVKM in the germline V gene. The CDR3 sequence is CASSPRTSGGPRTDTQYF. The DNA of the CDR3 is TGTGCCAGCAGTCCCCGGACTAGCGGGGGGCCTCGCACAGATACGCAGTATTTT. The full variable domain, rest sourced from reference TRBV28 and TRBJ2-3, is DVKVTQSSRYLVKRTGEKVFLECVQDMDHENMFWYRQDPGLGLRLIYFSYDVKMKEKGDIPEGYSVSREKKERFSLILESASTNQTSMYLCASSPRTSGGPRTDTQYFGPGTRLTVL.

This sequence joins TRBV7-2 and TRBJ1-1; TRBD1 agrees at 9 bases. CDR1 and CDR2 (germline): SGHTA, FQGNSA. The junction had 10 bases not matched to a gene; V was cut back by 8 bases and J by 3 bases. The CDR3 sequence is 15 residues long. The CDR3, as DNA: TGTGCCAGCCGTAGTCGGACAGGGGTGGACACTGAAGCTTTCTTT. Residues: CASRSRTGVDTEAFF.

In this sample, this clone turned up once. J is TRBJ2-5 and V is TRBV4-3; D might be TRBD1 (7 bases). CDR3 length: 15 residues. Trimming removed 1 base at V and 5 bases at J, with 14 bases between. Germline CDR1 is LGHNA and CDR2 is YSLEER. The chain's CDR3 is CASSQAAGGSETQYF. DNA for the CDR3: TGCGCCAGCAGCCAAGCGGCAGGGGGGTCGGAGACCCAGTACTTC.

The V call is TRBV28, the J call TRBJ2-3; 11 positions agree with TRBD2. Germline trimming cut 5 bases from V and 4 bases from J; bases unmatched to any gene: 11. Per the germline V gene, CDR1 is MDHEN and CDR2 is SYDVKM. The CDR3 loop spans 17 amino acids. CDR3 protein: CASSMLHSGGASDTQYF. In nucleotides, the CDR3 is TGTGCCAGCAGTATGTTGCATAGCGGGGGGGCATCAGATACGCAGTATTTT.